The 26 T cell receptor beta chains below were found in one sample sequenced in a study of PD-L1 blockade in urothelial cancer. The time point: pretreatment peripheral blood. This table comes from immunoSEQ multiplex PCR, and its TCRdb copy is limited to in-frame clones, with some not included. The repertoire holds 35,000 to 45,000 clones, roughly 90% seen once, with roughly 25% in the top ten. The source material was PBMCs, sampled around atezolizumab (anti-PD-L1) treatment. The source is a donor at least 40 years old with urothelial cancer.

The chain recombines TRBV7-5 with TRBJ2-3; the D call TRBD2 from the table was never checked on the DNA. TRBV7-5 is flagged as a pseudogene. The CDR3 totals 15 residues. CDR3 DNA: TGTGCCAGAAGCTTAGCGGGGGGGTCCCCAGATACGCAGTATTTT. It is translated as CARSLAGGSPDTQYF.

V usage is TRBV25-1 and J usage is TRBJ2-7, with 8 bases fitting TRBD1. The trim removed 10 bases at V and 7 bases at J, leaving 15 bases unmatched. The CDR3 is 14 amino acids. Germline V gene data show CDR1 as MGHDK and CDR2 as SYGVNS. The CDR3 DNA is TGTGCCACCGCCCCCCGGCAGGGGGCAGTGGAGCAGTACTTC. It translates to CATAPRQGAVEQYF.

The chain combines TRBV29-1 with TRBJ2-2, with 10 bases aligning to TRBD1. Germline assignment: CDR1 SQVTM and CDR2 ANQGSEA. The V and J ends lost 7 bases and 3 bases, in that order; junction bases with no gene match: 8. The CDR3 consists of 15 residues. The CDR3 is CSATGQGDYTGELFF. CDR3 nucleotide sequence: TGCAGCGCCACAGGACAGGGGGATTACACCGGGGAGCTGTTTTTT.

A single count supports this clone. V and J are TRBV7-2 and TRBJ2-3; 8 bases map to TRBD1. CDR1 is SGHTA, CDR2 FQGNSA, per germline. The CDR3 extends over 15 amino acids. Trimming cost V 5 bases and J 2 bases; bases outside gene matches: 6. The CDR3 protein is CASSDQGAPTDTQYF. CDR3 nucleotides: TGTGCCAGCAGCGACCAGGGGGCCCCCACAGATACGCAGTATTTT.

The chain is built from TRBV4-1 and TRBJ2-7, with 8 bases identical to TRBD2. Germline V gene lookup returns CDR1 MGHRA and CDR2 YSYEKL. V dropped 4 bases and J dropped 2; count of bases not matched to a gene: 7. This CDR3 has 15 amino acids. CDR3 amino acids: CASSPPGTRTYEQYF. CDR3 nucleotide sequence: TGCGCCAGCAGCCCCCCAGGGACTAGAACCTACGAGCAGTACTTC.

The chain is built from TRBV28 and TRBJ2-7, with D possibly TRBD2 on 6 matching bases. The V and J ends lost 6 bases and 5 bases respectively, with 20 bases between them. This CDR3 contains 15 residues. The germline V gene has CDR1 MDHEN and CDR2 SYDVKM. CDR3 in amino acids: CASRAVGTPRHEQYF. For the CDR3, the DNA is TGTGCCAGCAGGGCCGTCGGGACTCCACGGCACGAGCAGTACTTC.

This chain uses TRBV7-2 with TRBJ2-5; 8 bases are shared with TRBD2. This CDR3 is 18 amino acids long. J lost 1 base, V lost 5 bases, and 15 bases had no gene match. The germline V gene has CDR1 SGHTA and CDR2 FQGNSA. CDR3 protein: CASSRGASGLPGQETQYF. Here the CDR3 DNA reads TGTGCCAGCAGCCGGGGGGCTAGCGGGCTCCCCGGCCAAGAGACCCAGTACTTC.

The chain has TRBV10-3 and TRBJ2-7, with D possibly matching TRBD2 (5 bases). Trimming removed 0 bases at V and 2 bases at J, with 8 bases between. The germline CDR1 and CDR2 sequences are ENHRY and SYGVKD. The length of the CDR3 is 14 residues. CDR3 sequence reads: CAISESIGTYEQYF. CDR3 nucleotides: TGTGCCATCAGTGAGTCGATCGGGACCTACGAGCAGTACTTC.

J is TRBJ2-1 and V is TRBV10-3; perhaps TRBD1 as D (6 bases). CDR1 is ENHRY, CDR2 SYGVKD, per germline. The V and J ends lost 4 bases and 12 bases respectively, with 31 bases between them. The CDR3 contains 18 residues. In DNA form, the CDR3 reads TGTGCCATCAGTGCAACCACGGGTGGCAGCCCTGGGGGCCCGAGGCAGTTCTTC. Translated: CAISATTGGSPGGPRQFF.

In this sample, this clone turned up once. The CDR3 nucleotides read TGCAGCGTCCGCCGTGGGGGACTAGCGGGAGGGGGGGAGACCCAGTACTTC. The encoded protein is CSVRRGGLAGGGETQYF. The chain joins TRBV29-1 to TRBJ2-5, with 16 bases matching TRBD2. J gave up 5 bases and V 6 bases, and 12 bases lay outside the gene matches. The CDR3 is 17 amino acids. CDR1 SQVTM and CDR2 ANQGSEA come from the germline V gene.

The chain employs TRBV4-1 and TRBJ2-2; possible D gene TRBD1, 5 bases. Germline CDR1 is MGHRA and CDR2 is YSYEKL. V shed 4 bases and J shed 3 bases, with 15 bases lying between them. CDR3 size: 16 residues. CDR3 sequence reads: CASSPYGALDTGELFF. CDR3 nucleotide sequence: TGCGCCAGCAGCCCTTATGGGGCCCTCGACACCGGGGAGCTGTTTTTT.

V is TRBV7-9 and J is TRBJ2-6; D might be TRBD2 (6 bases). The V end lost 0 bases, the J end lost 0 bases, and 6 bases lay between the germline ends. The CDR3 is 16 residues long. Germline loops: CDR1 SEHNR, CDR2 FQNEAQ (reference sequence). CDR3 bases: TGTGCCAGCAGCTTAGCGGGAGGCTCTGGGGCCAACGTCCTGACTTTC. It codes for CASSLAGGSGANVLTF.

The V call is TRBV30, the J call TRBJ1-1, with D perhaps TRBD1 (5 bases). V was trimmed by 4 bases and J by 5 bases, leaving 14 bases between them. CDR1 and CDR2 from the germline V gene are GTSNPN and SVGIG (reference sequence). The CDR3 runs to 13 residues. The chain's CDR3 is CAWKGTGGTEAFF. The CDR3 coding sequence is TGTGCCTGGAAGGGGACGGGGGGGACTGAAGCTTTCTTT.

This chain connects TRBV15 to TRBJ2-7; D not certain. With 0 bases removed from V and 9 bases from J, the gap between germline ends came to 12 bases. The germline CDR1 and CDR2 sequences are LNHNV and YYDKDF (reference sequence). The CDR3 extends over 13 amino acids. The CDR3 nucleotides read TGTGCCACCAGCAGAGATCCCGCGGCGTGGCAGTACTTC. Protein: CATSRDPAAWQYF.

CDR3 loop: CASSRQNTGELFF. CDR3 nucleotides: TGCGCCAGCAGCCGACAGAACACCGGGGAGCTGTTTTTT. The chain couples TRBV4-1 to TRBJ2-2; D not certain. CDR3 length equals 13 residues. Trimming removed 4 bases from V and 1 base from J, with 4 bases in between. Per germline, CDR1 MGHRA and CDR2 YSYEKL.

V and J are TRBV28 and TRBJ2-3, with D tentatively TRBD1 (6 bases). Germline CDR1 is MDHEN and CDR2 is SYDVKM. CDR3 size: 12 residues. The V end lost 8 bases, the J end lost 5 bases, and 11 bases lay between the germline ends. The CDR3 nucleotides read TGTGCCAGCTGGCAGACAGGAGATACGCAGTATTTT. The encoded protein is CASWQTGDTQYF.

The chain joins TRBV11-3 to TRBJ2-7; TRBD1 might be the D (5 bases). Germline CDR1 reads SGHNT; CDR2 reads YENEEA. Trimming took off 0 bases at V and 2 bases at J, with 11 bases between the two ends. CDR3 size: 15 residues. The CDR3 nucleotides read TGTGCCAGCAGCTTAGATTGGGGCAGCACCTACGAGCAGTACTTC. Translation: CASSLDWGSTYEQYF.

Notes on this clone: The identical CDR3 is also encoded by other nucleotide sequences in the sample. The chain couples TRBV9 to TRBJ2-1; D possibly corresponds to TRBD2 (6 bases). With 4 bases removed from V and 4 bases from J, the gap between germline ends came to 15 bases. This CDR3 has 15 residues. Germline V CDR1 and CDR2: SGDLS, YYNGEE. The CDR3 DNA sequence: TGTGCCAGCAGCCCCTTTAGCGGAGGGTACAATGAGCAGTTCTTC. Residues: CASSPFSGGYNEQFF.

This clone was counted a few times. This chain joins TRBV5-1 and TRBJ2-7, with 7 bases fitting TRBD2. The CDR3 contains 16 residues. V gave up 0 bases and J gave up 6 bases; unmatched junction bases: 12. Per the germline V gene, CDR1 is SGHRS and CDR2 is YFSETQ. The CDR3 nucleotides are TGCGCCAGCAGCTTGGCCAAGGCGGGAGAATCTTTCGAGCAGTACTTC. Translating gives CASSLAKAGESFEQYF.

V and J are TRBV21-1 and TRBJ2-7; the D call in the table, TRBD2, was not verified against the DNA. TRBV21-1 is assigned pseudogene status. CDR3 length equals 20 residues. The CDR3 sequence: CASSNSPVAQRESGAYEQYF. The CDR3 nucleotides are TGTGCCAGCAGCAACTCCCCAGTGGCCCAGCGGGAGAGCGGGGCCTACGAGCAGTACTTC.

This chain joins TRBV4-3 and TRBJ2-7; 8 bases line up with TRBD2. Germline V lookup: CDR1 LGHNA, CDR2 YSLEER. Trimming took 0 bases from V and 3 from J; bases not matched to a gene: 7. The CDR3 is made up of 16 amino acids. In DNA, the CDR3 is TGCGCCAGCAGCCAAGACGGCCTAGCGGGTAACTACGAGCAGTACTTC. Protein: CASSQDGLAGNYEQYF.

The chain links TRBV6-5 to TRBJ1-2; 8 positions match TRBD1. The CDR3 totals 14 residues. V dropped 6 bases and J dropped 8; count of bases not matched to a gene: 11. Germline V gives CDR1 MNHEY, CDR2 SVGAGI. In DNA, the CDR3 is TGTGCCAGCAGGCCAGGGGGCGCCGGTGGCGGCTACACCTTC. It translates to CASRPGGAGGGYTF.

The chain carries TRBV4-3 and TRBJ2-3; 8 bases align to TRBD2. J was trimmed by 4 bases and V by 4 bases; bases with no gene match: 10. The CDR3 runs 16 residues. The germline CDR1 and CDR2 sequences are LGHNA and YSLEER. CDR3 in amino acids: CASSPVVAGGADTQYF. DNA of the CDR3: TGCGCCAGCAGCCCCGTGGTTGCGGGAGGTGCAGATACGCAGTATTTT.

The chain combines TRBV29-1 with TRBJ1-1; TRBD1 matches at 8 bases. The CDR3 covers 14 residues. Germline V gene data show CDR1 as SQVTM and CDR2 as ANQGSEA. The CDR3 DNA reads TGCAAAACTTCAGGGGGCCGGGTGGACACTGAAGCTTTCTTT. It yields the protein CKTSGGRVDTEAFF.

The chain joins TRBV9 to TRBJ1-3; a weak D match, TRBD1 (6 bases). V lost 2 bases and J 2 bases, leaving 8 bases between the germline ends. This CDR3 is 14 amino acids long. From germline, CDR1 is SGDLS and CDR2 YYNGEE. The CDR3 is CASSVTGTGNTIYF. The CDR3 nucleotides are TGTGCCAGCAGCGTCACAGGGACTGGAAACACCATATATTTT.

This clone was detected only once. V gene TRBV7-3 combines with J gene TRBJ2-5, with D possibly matching TRBD2 (6 bases). Germline-derived CDR1 and CDR2 are SGHTA and FQGTGA. The V gene lost 5 bases and the J gene lost 2 bases, with 15 bases spanning the gap. The CDR3 is 15 amino acids. The CDR3 spells CASSPKPGVQETQYF. The CDR3 DNA is TGTGCCAGCAGCCCCAAACCGGGAGTTCAAGAGACCCAGTACTTC. The full variable domain, rest sourced from reference TRBV7-3 and TRBJ2-5, is GAGVSQTPSNKVTEKGKYVELRCDPISGHTALYWYRQSLGQGPEFLIYFQGTGAADDSGLPNDRFFAVRPEGSVSTLKIQRTERGDSAVYLCASSPKPGVQETQYFGPGTRLLVL.